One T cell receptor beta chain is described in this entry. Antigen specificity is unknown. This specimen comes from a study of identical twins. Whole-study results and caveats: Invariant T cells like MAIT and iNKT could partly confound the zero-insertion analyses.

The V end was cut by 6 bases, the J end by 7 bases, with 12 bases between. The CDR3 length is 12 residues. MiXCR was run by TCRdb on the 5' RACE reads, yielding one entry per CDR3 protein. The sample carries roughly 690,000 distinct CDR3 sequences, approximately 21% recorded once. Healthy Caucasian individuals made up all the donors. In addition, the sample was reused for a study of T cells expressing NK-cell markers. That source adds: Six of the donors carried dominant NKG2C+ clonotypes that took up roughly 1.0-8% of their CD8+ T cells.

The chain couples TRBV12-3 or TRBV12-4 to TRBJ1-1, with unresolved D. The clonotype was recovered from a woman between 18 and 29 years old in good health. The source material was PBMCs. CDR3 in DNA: TGTGCCAGCAGACCAGAGAGAGGTGAAGCTTTCTTT. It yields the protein CASRPERGEAFF.